This T cell receptor (beta chain) was retrieved from a study of CD8+ T cells in alopecia areata. Germline-derived CDR1 and CDR2 are SGHDT and YYEEEE. This CDR3 comprises 12 residues. Trimming stripped 5 bases from V and 11 bases from J, with 17 bases between. Extracted RNA was reverse transcribed, and the resulting cDNA served as sequencing template. Clones were read by immunoSEQ multiplex PCR, and TCRdb kept only the in-frame ones, dropping some. The top ten clones hold 4.5% of a sample with about 20,000 clones, roughly two thirds of them seen once. On this clone: Its target is not known.

Sorting of CD4+ cells into CD25+CD127- cells was carried out for a few patients. Findings and limits, study-wide: Alopecia totalis/universalis scalp especially showed more expanded CD8+ clones than normal scalp. TCR sharing across patients was less clear than in mice, possibly HLA-related.

Sequencing was performed on CD4+ Tregs sorted from blood. This TCR was recovered from a human donor with alopecia areata. This chain links TRBV5-6 with TRBJ2-7; D might be TRBD1 (5 bases). In nucleotides, the CDR3 is TGTGCCAGCAGTTACCTAGGACAAGGAGAGTACTTC. Protein product: CASSYLGQGEYF.